The 7 T cell receptor beta chains below all came from one sample that was sequenced in a study of cytomegalovirus exposure and HLA in healthy donors. PCR used 60 Vbeta primers and 13 Jbeta primers. Data came from immunoSEQ multiplex PCR; TCRdb stores just in-frame clones and leaves some out. Among about 210,000 clones listed, less than 90% were seen once. Sequenced input: PBMCs. These receptor sequences come from a woman in her 30s in good health and CMV-seronegative.

This clone has just one count. This chain connects TRBV13 to TRBJ2-3; D unclear. The CDR3 is 13 amino acids. In germline, CDR1 is PRHDT, CDR2 FYEKMQ (reference sequence). V lost 4 bases and J 2 bases, leaving 7 bases between the germline ends. The CDR3 nucleotides are TGTGCCAGCAGCTCTAAGAACACAGATACGCAGTATTTT. Its protein product is CASSSKNTDTQYF.

This chain joins TRBV19 and TRBJ2-2; 9 bases match TRBD2. Germline V gene sequence: CDR1 LNHDA, CDR2 SQIVND (reference sequence). This CDR3 spans 15 amino acids. V shed 8 bases and J 4 bases; nucleotides not matched to a gene: 8. CDR3 sequence: CASRGAGGGTGELFF. The CDR3 coding sequence is TGTGCCAGTCGCGGAGCGGGAGGTGGCACCGGGGAGCTGTTTTTT.

This clone appeared a single time. CDR3 residues: CASSRLRVSTDTQYF. The DNA for the CDR3 is TGTGCCAGCAGCCGACTACGGGTTAGCACAGATACGCAGTATTTT. The rearrangement joins TRBV7-2 to TRBJ2-3; tentatively, D is TRBD2 (5 bases). This CDR3 is 15 amino acids long. The germline CDR1 and CDR2 sequences are SGHTA and FQGNSA. V was trimmed by 5 bases and J by 0 bases, leaving 12 bases between them.

The V gene is TRBV14, the J gene TRBJ1-6; D perhaps matches TRBD1 (5 bases). Germline CDR1 is SGHDN and CDR2 is FVKESK. The CDR3 length is 15 residues. Trimming took 1 base from V and 10 from J, leaving 14 bases between them. The chain's CDR3 is CASSQVGGPLSPLHF. The CDR3 DNA reads TGTGCCAGCAGCCAAGTCGGGGGTCCTCTCTCACCCCTCCACTTT.

This chain uses TRBV28 with TRBJ2-2; weak D call: TRBD1 (9 bases). The CDR3 contains 17 residues. In germline, CDR1 is MDHEN, CDR2 SYDVKM. Trimming cost V 6 bases and J 6 bases, with 23 bases left between them. CDR3 sequence (DNA): TGTGCCAGCAGACCCGGGGGGGGACAGGGTCGCCCCGGGGAGCTGTTTTTT. Amino acids: CASRPGGGQGRPGELFF.

The genes are TRBV27 and TRBJ2-2; D possibly corresponds to TRBD1 (6 bases). The CDR3 runs 14 residues. CDR1 and CDR2 from the germline V gene are MNHEY and SMNVEV (reference sequence). V was shortened by 6 bases and J by 4 bases, with 12 bases between the two germline ends. CDR3: CASSYTGLTGELFF. The CDR3 DNA follows: TGTGCCAGCAGCTATACAGGGCTCACCGGGGAGCTGTTTTTT.

This chain uses TRBV19 with TRBJ1-2; possible D gene TRBD1, 6 bases. From germline, CDR1 is LNHDA and CDR2 SQIVND (reference sequence). The CDR3 runs 14 residues. V was shortened by 5 bases and J by 2 bases, with 12 bases between the two germline ends. CDR3 nucleotide sequence: TGTGCCAGTAGTCTGCCCAGGGGAAACTATGGCTACACCTTC. This gives the protein CASSLPRGNYGYTF.